A single sample gave rise to the 4 T cell receptor beta chains below, sequenced in a study of blood T cell repertoires in COVID-19. Using immunoSEQ multiplex PCR, the repertoire was profiled, and TCRdb retains in-frame clones only, with some absent. The data hold 280,000 or so clones, with 70% to 90% observed a single time. The sample comprised peripheral blood. All receptors derive from a young woman who had recovered from COVID-19.

The table lists this clone with a count of one. V is TRBV11-2 and J is TRBJ2-2; TRBD1 is a possible D gene (5 bases). V lost 5 bases and J lost 1, with 17 bases in between. CDR3 length equals 17 residues. CDR1 SGHAT and CDR2 FQNNGV come from the germline V gene. This chain's CDR3 is CASSPQLDSLNTGELFF. CDR3 sequence (DNA): TGTGCCAGCAGCCCCCAGCTTGACAGTTTGAACACCGGGGAGCTGTTTTTT.

This clone showed up just once. The rearrangement links TRBV14 to TRBJ2-1; 10 nucleotides line up with TRBD1. Germline lookup yields CDR1 SGHDN and CDR2 FVKESK. This CDR3 spans 16 amino acids. The trim removed 0 bases at V and 5 bases at J, leaving 4 bases unmatched. The CDR3 loop is CASSQEVGQGDNEQFF. CDR3 coding DNA: TGTGCCAGCAGCCAAGAAGTTGGACAGGGGGACAATGAGCAGTTCTTC.

V and J are TRBV7-9 and TRBJ2-7; a weak D match, TRBD1 (6 bases). The germline V gene encodes CDR1 SEHNR and CDR2 FQNEAQ (reference sequence). Trimming cost V 3 bases and J 3 bases, with 15 bases left between them. The CDR3 has 15 residues. The CDR3 DNA sequence: TGTGCCAGCAGCTTGGCTGGGCAGGGGAGCTACGAGCAGTACTTC. Translated, it gives CASSLAGQGSYEQYF.

The rearrangement uses TRBV19 and TRBJ1-5, with 10 bases matching TRBD1. The V gene's germline CDR1 is LNHDA and CDR2 SQIVND (reference sequence). V was clipped by 4 bases and J by 7 bases; unmatched bases: 4. The CDR3 runs to 14 residues. The CDR3 loop reads CASSTTGGRQPQHF. The CDR3 bases are TGTGCCAGTAGTACGACAGGGGGCAGGCAGCCCCAGCATTTT.